The subject of this entry is one TCR beta chain. What it recognizes is unknown. CDR1 SGHAT and CDR2 FQNNGV come from the germline V gene. V was clipped by 0 bases and J by 4 bases, with 10 bases between them. The CDR3 is made up of 14 amino acids. The protocol was immunoSEQ multiplex PCR, while the TCRdb copy is restricted to in-frame clones and leaves out a portion. The sample contains 4,500 to 6,000 clones, around three fifths of which appear only once. The data belong to a study of CD8 T cell repertoires and HIV-1 epitope variants. About the research overall: Tested: three Gag epitope families, Nef HW9 and YT9. Enriched T cells were co-cultured with equal autologous T cell-negative cells. 1M T cells were kept uncultured as a baseline.

General study findings and limits: Nine antigen-specific TCR beta clonotypes were found; 5 to 7 seemed cross-reactive to variants.

The source of this sequence is a male donor with HIV. This chain links TRBV11-2 with TRBJ2-7; D is unclear. The sample consisted of cultured CD8+ T cells derived from PBMCs. The CDR3 DNA is TGTGCCAGCAGCTTAGAATTAGGGCAGTACGAGCAGTACTTC. This gives the protein CASSLELGQYEQYF. Full variable domain (outside the CDR3, taken from reference TRBV11-2 and TRBJ2-7): EAGVAQSPRYKIIEKRQSVAFWCNPISGHATLYWYQQILGQGPKLLIQFQNNGVVDDSQLPKDRFSAERLKGVDSTLKIQPAKLEDSAVYLCASSLELGQYEQYFGPGTRLTVT.